What follows are 6 T cell receptor beta chains derived from one specimen sequenced in a study of chemoradiotherapy in HPV16-positive cancers. Clones were sequenced by immunoSEQ multiplex PCR, and TCRdb holds only the in-frame ones, with some missing. The sample contains approximately 9,000 clones, roughly 70% of which appear only once. The specimen comprised tumor tissue, sampled from a patient who underwent chemoradiotherapy. These receptors all come from a human donor with HPV-associated anogenital cancer.

This clone was detected a few times. V is TRBV7-9 and J is TRBJ2-7, with 8 nucleotides matching TRBD2. After removal of 1 base from V and 2 bases from J, the junction contained 7 bases not matched to a gene. From germline, CDR1 is SEHNR and CDR2 FQNEAQ (reference sequence). CDR3 length equals 16 residues. The CDR3 DNA follows: TGTGCCAGCAGCTTAGAGTCTAGCGGGCGACCCTACGAGCAGTACTTC. Protein sequence: CASSLESSGRPYEQYF.

This clone was picked up one time. This chain connects TRBV6-6 to TRBJ1-5; possible D gene TRBD1, 5 bases. Per the germline V gene, CDR1 is MNHNY and CDR2 is SVGAGI (reference sequence). The CDR3 is made up of 15 amino acids. V was trimmed by 2 bases and J by 0 bases, leaving 8 bases between them. The CDR3 reads CASSYAGFSNQPQHF. The CDR3 DNA reads TGTGCCAGCAGTTACGCAGGGTTTAGCAATCAGCCCCAGCATTTT.

The J gene is TRBJ1-5, the V gene TRBV10-3; 7 bases fit TRBD1. The CDR3 covers 13 residues. V lost 10 bases to trimming and J lost 6 bases; unmatched junction nucleotides: 9. In germline, CDR1 is ENHRY, CDR2 SYGVKD. The CDR3 coding sequence is TGTGCCACCAACTCCGGGACAGCTCAGCCCCAGCATTTT. It is translated as CATNSGTAQPQHF.

The chain combines TRBV5-1 with TRBJ2-3; either TRBD1 or TRBD2 may fit D (5 bases each). Trimming shortened V by 5 bases and J by 2 bases, and 24 bases separated the two germline ends. CDR1 and CDR2 (germline): SGHRS, YFSETQ. This CDR3 comprises 18 residues. The CDR3 reads CASSELGAGTIPTDTQYF. The CDR3 nucleotides read TGCGCCAGCAGTGAGTTGGGCGCCGGGACCATTCCCACAGATACGCAGTATTTT.

The genes are TRBV6-1 and TRBJ1-1; 11 bases are shared with TRBD1. This CDR3 spans 14 amino acids. V lost 8 bases, J lost 6 bases, and 8 bases stayed unmatched. CDR1 MNHNS and CDR2 SASEGT come from the germline V gene. Here the CDR3 reads CASGGTGGFAEAFF. CDR3 coding DNA: TGTGCCAGCGGAGGGACAGGGGGTTTTGCTGAAGCTTTCTTT.

This clone was picked up a small number of times. The V gene is TRBV4-1, the J gene TRBJ2-5, with 7 bases fitting TRBD1. The CDR3 runs 16 residues. Germline V gives CDR1 MGHRA, CDR2 YSYEKL. V shed 2 bases, J shed 4 bases, and the junction held 10 bases outside the gene matches. The CDR3 region has the DNA TGCGCCAGCAGCCAAAGCACAGGGGCGCGTGCAGAGACCCAGTACTTC. Its protein product is CASSQSTGARAETQYF.